The 10 T cell receptor beta chains reported below all come from one sample, sequenced in a study of sequential checkpoint blockade in melanoma. Sample treatment: randomized to nivolumab then ipilimumab (arm A) or the reverse (arm B). Sequencing used immunoSEQ multiplex PCR; TCRdb keeps in-frame clones, though not all of them. The sample holds roughly 20,000 clones, over 70% seen once. Sequencing used CD8+ T cells sorted from blood (inferred from file names), obtained from a patient given nivolumab and ipilimumab in sequence. The source of these receptors is a human donor with melanoma.

This chain links TRBV19 with TRBJ2-1; D might be TRBD2 (5 bases). The germline V and J ends were trimmed by 9 bases and 0 bases, with 12 bases remaining between them. Germline V gives CDR1 LNHDA, CDR2 SQIVND (reference sequence). The CDR3 sequence is 14 residues long. The CDR3 here is CASEGPGSYNEQFF. CDR3 in DNA: TGTGCCAGCGAGGGTCCAGGCTCCTACAATGAGCAGTTCTTC.

This clone was counted a few times. The V and J genes are TRBV5-4 and TRBJ1-5; D perhaps matches TRBD1 (6 bases). V gave up 0 bases and J gave up 7 bases, with 11 bases separating them. The germline CDR1 and CDR2 sequences are SGHNT and YYREEE (reference sequence). This CDR3 has 14 residues. CDR3 sequence reads: CASSLGTGNQPQHF. The CDR3 bases are TGTGCCAGCAGCTTGGGCACAGGGAACCAGCCCCAGCATTTT.

J is TRBJ1-1 and V is TRBV19, with 7 bases fitting TRBD1. The CDR3 is made up of 16 amino acids. The trim removed 7 bases at V and 1 base at J, leaving 12 bases unmatched. From germline, CDR1 is LNHDA and CDR2 SQIVND (reference sequence). CDR3 sequence reads: CASNSPRTGQNTEAFF. The CDR3 DNA reads TGTGCCAGTAATTCCCCCCGGACAGGCCAGAACACTGAAGCTTTCTTT.

The chain links TRBV29-1 to TRBJ2-6, with no clear D. Trimming removed 5 bases from V and 0 bases from J, with 5 bases in between. CDR1 and CDR2 from the germline V gene are SQVTM and ANQGSEA. This CDR3 region has 13 residues. The CDR3 sequence: CSVHFSGANVLTF. CDR3 DNA: TGCAGCGTTCACTTCTCTGGGGCCAACGTCCTGACTTTC.

This clone was seen just once. V and J are TRBV6-5 and TRBJ1-2; 9 nucleotides match TRBD1. This CDR3 has 15 residues. Germline CDR1 MNHEY, CDR2 SVGAGI. J lost 3 bases, V lost 5 bases, and 7 bases had no gene match. CDR3 DNA sequence: TGTGCCAGCAGTACCTACAGGGGGCAGGACTATGGCTACACCTTC. As protein: CASSTYRGQDYGYTF.

This chain joins TRBV30 and TRBJ2-3; 9 nucleotides match TRBD1. In germline, CDR1 is GTSNPN, CDR2 SVGIG (reference sequence). The CDR3 runs 15 residues. The ends lost 1 base at V and 3 bases at J; junction bases unmatched: 5. CDR3 sequence (DNA): TGTGCCTGGAGTGGGGACAGGGTAGGAACAGATACGCAGTATTTT. This translates into CAWSGDRVGTDTQYF.

This chain links TRBV21-1 with TRBJ1-2; the table gives TRBD1 as D, unverified against the DNA. TRBV21-1 is a listed pseudogene. The CDR3 runs to 15 residues. The DNA for the CDR3 is TGTGCCAGCAGCACCCCCGAGGGACAGGGGAATGGCTACACCTTC. It codes for CASSTPEGQGNGYTF.

The chain has TRBV7-9 and TRBJ2-7; D not certain. CDR1 is SEHNR, CDR2 FQNEAQ, per germline (reference sequence). Trimming shortened V by 0 bases and J by 4 bases, and 7 bases separated the two germline ends. CDR3 size: 13 residues. The CDR3 DNA follows: TGTGCCAGCAGCTTAGCGTCGAGATACGAGCAGTACTTC. Its protein product is CASSLASRYEQYF.

The chain has TRBV6-1 and TRBJ2-5, with 8 positions matching TRBD2. With 4 bases clipped from V and 4 bases from J, the junction kept 8 bases outside the gene matches. The CDR3 spans 15 residues. From germline, CDR1 is MNHNS and CDR2 SASEGT. CDR3 DNA: TGTGCCAGCAGTGCCGGAGCGGGAGTGGGAGAGACCCAGTACTTC. Its translation is CASSAGAGVGETQYF.

The gene calls are TRBV2 and TRBJ2-2; D is possibly TRBD2 (5 bases). Trimming cost V 10 bases and J 0 bases, with 18 bases left between them. The CDR3 sequence is 16 residues long. CDR1 and CDR2 from the germline V gene are SNHLY and FYNNEI. DNA of the CDR3: TGTGCCACCATAGGTTGGCCGGGATCGAACACCGGGGAGCTGTTTTTT. This translates into CATIGWPGSNTGELFF.